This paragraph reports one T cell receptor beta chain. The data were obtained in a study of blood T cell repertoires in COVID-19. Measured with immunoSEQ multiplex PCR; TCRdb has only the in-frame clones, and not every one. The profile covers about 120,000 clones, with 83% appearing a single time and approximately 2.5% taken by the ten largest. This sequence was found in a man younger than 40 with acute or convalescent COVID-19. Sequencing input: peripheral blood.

As DNA, the CDR3 is TGTGCCACCAGCAGAGCACTTGGTAATAGCAATCAGCCCCAGCATTTT. This translates into CATSRALGNSNQPQHF. This chain uses TRBV15 with TRBJ1-5; D not resolved. V gave up 1 base and J gave up 0 bases, with 10 bases separating them. CDR3 length: 16 residues. Germline loops: CDR1 LNHNV, CDR2 YYDKDF (reference sequence). Using reference TRBV15 and TRBJ1-5 for the parts outside the CDR3, the full variable domain is DAMVIQNPRYQVTQFGKPVTLSCSQTLNHNVMYWYQQKSSQAPKLLFHYYDKDFNNEADTPDNFQSRRPNTSFCFLDIRSPGLGDTAMYLCATSRALGNSNQPQHFGDGTRLSIL.